This T cell receptor beta chain was sequenced during a study of CD8 T cell repertoires and HIV-1 epitope variants. On the study more broadly: Each of Twenty-five Gag and Nef epitope peptides stimulated a separate culture. Epitopes were three Gag families plus Nef HW9 and YT9. Autologous T cell-negative cells served as antigen-presenting cells in equal numbers.

The CDR3 consists of 14 residues. The V end was cut by 0 bases, the J end by 6 bases, with 13 bases between. CDR1 is SGHKS and CDR2 is YYEKEE in the germline V gene (reference sequence). As regards this clone: Its target is unknown.

Some clones are missing from TCRdb's copy, which holds only in-frame ones; the method was immunoSEQ multiplex PCR. The sample holds fewer than 6,500 clones, about 67% seen once. Sequencing used cultured CD8+ T cells derived from PBMCs. This sequence joins TRBV5-5 and TRBJ2-7; D possibly corresponds to TRBD1 (5 bases). The receptor's source is a male donor with HIV. Written as DNA, the CDR3 is TGTGCCAGCAGCTTGGAAGCATATCAGGGCGAGCAGTACTTC. Translation: CASSLEAYQGEQYF.